Below, 17 T cell receptor beta chains from the same sample are listed, as sequenced in a study of blood T cells in healthy people across ages. Using a J-beta primer mix together with a sample-barcoded 5' primer, a second PCR was run for about 6 to 11 cycles. MiXCR, applied by TCRdb to the 5' RACE reads, yields one record per CDR3 protein. This table has about 780,000 distinct CDR3 sequences, around 45% appearing once. Sequencing used blood. Receptor source: a man aged 80 or over in good health.

This clonotype has a handful of counts. This sequence joins TRBV20-1 and TRBJ2-7, with 11 bases aligning to TRBD2. Per the germline V gene, CDR1 is DFQATT and CDR2 is SNEGSKA (reference sequence). Germline trimming cut 7 bases from V and 4 bases from J; bases unmatched to any gene: 3. The CDR3 consists of 12 residues. CDR3 DNA sequence: TGCAGTGGCACTAGCGGGAGTTACGAGCAGTACTTC. Residues: CSGTSGSYEQYF.

The rearrangement joins TRBV12-3 or TRBV12-4 to TRBJ1-1; possible D gene TRBD1, 6 bases. This CDR3 is 14 amino acids long. Trimming pared 5 bases from V and 1 base from J, leaving 11 bases between. This chain's CDR3 is CASSPGDPNTEAFF. CDR3 DNA sequence: TGTGCCAGCAGTCCAGGGGACCCGAACACTGAAGCTTTCTTT.

This clonotype was picked up a small number of times. The rearrangement joins TRBV28 to TRBJ1-2, with TRBD1 as a possible D gene (6 bases). Germline lookup yields CDR1 MDHEN and CDR2 SYDVKM. CDR3 size: 13 residues. V gave up 5 bases and J gave up 5 bases, with 12 bases separating them. CDR3 DNA: TGTGCCAGCAGTGGGACATCCGCTTATGGCTACACCTTC. Its translation is CASSGTSAYGYTF.

Written as DNA, the CDR3 is TGTGCCAGCAGCTTAGATGGGAGTTCGGATGAGCAGTTCTTC. Protein product: CASSLDGSSDEQFF. The chain is built from TRBV7-3 and TRBJ2-1; TRBD2 is a possible D gene (5 bases). V was trimmed by 2 bases and J by 8 bases, leaving 13 bases between them. Germline V gene data show CDR1 as SGHTA and CDR2 as FQGTGA. This CDR3 is 14 amino acids long.

This clonotype was recorded at least ten times. This chain links TRBV9 with TRBJ2-7, with 10 bases fitting TRBD2. The CDR3 is made up of 15 amino acids. After removal of 0 bases from V and 2 bases from J, the junction contained 2 bases not matched to a gene. Germline V CDR1 and CDR2: SGDLS, YYNGEE. This CDR3 reads CASSVETSGPYEQYF. The CDR3, as DNA: TGTGCCAGCAGCGTAGAGACTAGCGGGCCCTACGAGCAGTACTTC.

The chain employs TRBV7-9 and TRBJ2-1; 11 bases are a match to TRBD2. CDR1 is SEHNR, CDR2 FQNEAQ, per germline (reference sequence). There are 15 residues in the CDR3. The junction had 7 bases not matched to a gene; V was cut back by 5 bases and J by 7 bases. In nucleotides, the CDR3 is TGTGCCAGCAGCCCTCCCGGGACTAGCGGTAATGAGCAGTTCTTC. The encoded protein is CASSPPGTSGNEQFF.

The rearrangement uses TRBV10-3 and TRBJ1-2; D call uncertain. CDR1 is ENHRY and CDR2 is SYGVKD in the germline V gene. V was shortened by 3 bases and J by 1 base, with 3 bases between the two germline ends. This CDR3 contains 12 residues. The CDR3 coding sequence is TGTGCCATCAGTGACGGTAACTATGGCTACACCTTC. Amino acids: CAISDGNYGYTF.

As to this clonotype: A much larger clone is a single base away; this may be a read error. The V and J genes are TRBV29-1 and TRBJ2-7; D is unclear. The J call is doubtful: the DNA matches TRBJ2-5 better. This CDR3 has 14 amino acids. CDR1 SQVTM and CDR2 ANQGSEA come from the germline V gene. The CDR3 is CSVLDGLHRETQYF. The CDR3 nucleotides are TGCAGCGTTCTAGACGGTCTGCATAGGGAGACCCAGTACTTC.

V is TRBV7-6 and J is TRBJ2-1; 10 nucleotides agree with TRBD2. V shed 3 bases and J 7 bases; nucleotides not matched to a gene: 12. The CDR3 has 17 residues. Germline V gene lookup returns CDR1 SGHVS and CDR2 FNYEAQ. The CDR3 region has the DNA TGTGCCAGCAGCTTGTCCGTGGCTAGCGGGAGTAAGAATGAGCAGTTCTTC. Translation: CASSLSVASGSKNEQFF.

This clonotype was observed many times. The V gene is TRBV12-3 or TRBV12-4, the J gene TRBJ2-3; 14 bases map to TRBD2. The ends lost 6 bases at V and 3 bases at J; junction bases unmatched: 5. CDR3 length: 16 residues. CDR3: CASSGTSGSQTDTQYF. The CDR3 DNA reads as TGTGCCAGCAGCGGGACTAGCGGGAGCCAGACAGATACGCAGTATTTT.

This clonotype has just a few counts. The V gene is TRBV12-3 or TRBV12-4, the J gene TRBJ2-5, with a possible D match to TRBD2 (5 bases). This CDR3 comprises 12 residues. The V end was cut by 5 bases, the J end by 4 bases, with 8 bases between. DNA of the CDR3: TGTGCCAGCAGTAATGGGAGAGAGACCCAGTACTTC. Its protein is CASSNGRETQYF.

This clonotype was observed a handful of times. The rearrangement uses TRBV12-3 or TRBV12-4 and TRBJ2-1; no reliable D call. Judging by the DNA end, TRBJ2-7 fits better; the J call may be wrong. The CDR3 is 16 residues long. CDR3 amino acids: CASSFFGSSSYNEQYF. In DNA form, the CDR3 reads TGTGCCAGCAGTTTTTTTGGCAGCAGCTCCTACAATGAGCAGTACTTC.

This clonotype has a single count. The chain combines TRBV20-1 with TRBJ2-5; TRBD2 matches at 12 bases. The last part of the DNA fits TRBJ2-4 better; the J call may be wrong. Per germline, CDR1 DFQATT and CDR2 SNEGSKA (reference sequence). This CDR3 has 13 residues. The CDR3 DNA reads TGCAGTGCTAGGACTAGCGGGAGCAACATTCAGTACTTC. It translates to CSARTSGSNIQYF.

Worth noting for this clonotype: A much bigger clone sits one base away, suggesting this may be a read error. The chain has TRBV6-2 or TRBV6-3 and TRBJ2-5; the D gene is possibly TRBD2 (5 bases). V was shortened by 5 bases and J by 4 bases, with 14 bases between the two germline ends. CDR3 size: 14 residues. Germline V lookup: CDR1 MNHEY, CDR2 SVGEGT. The CDR3 sequence is CASSDGRGSETQYF. In nucleotides, the CDR3 is TGTGCCAGCAGTGACGGACGGGGATCAGAGACCCAGTACTTC.

This clonotype was seen many times. The chain combines TRBV3-1 with TRBJ1-2; no reliable D call. The CDR3 runs to 15 residues. Germline CDR1 reads LGHDT; CDR2 reads YNNKEL (reference sequence). The germline V and J ends were trimmed by 1 base and 2 bases, with 11 bases remaining between them. The CDR3 region is CASSQGSGSNYGYTF. DNA of the CDR3: TGTGCCAGCAGCCAAGGAAGCGGGTCGAACTATGGCTACACCTTC.

CDR3 sequence reads: CASSSRDHSTDTQYF. CDR3 in DNA: TGTGCCAGCAGCTCCCGGGACCATAGCACAGATACGCAGTATTTT. The J gene is TRBJ2-3, the V gene TRBV12-3 or TRBV12-4; either TRBD1 or TRBD2 may supply D (5 bases each). V was cut by 6 bases and J by 0 bases, with 13 bases left in between. The CDR3 is 15 residues long.

This clonotype was recorded many times. The rearrangement uses TRBV7-3 and TRBJ1-1, with 7 nucleotides matching TRBD1. With V trimmed by 5 bases and J by 3 bases, 3 bases remained unmatched. The germline CDR1 and CDR2 sequences are SGHTA and FQGTGA. The CDR3 sequence is 13 residues long. The CDR3 region has the DNA TGTGCCAGCAGCGCGACAGGGTACACTGAAGCTTTCTTT. Translation: CASSATGYTEAFF.